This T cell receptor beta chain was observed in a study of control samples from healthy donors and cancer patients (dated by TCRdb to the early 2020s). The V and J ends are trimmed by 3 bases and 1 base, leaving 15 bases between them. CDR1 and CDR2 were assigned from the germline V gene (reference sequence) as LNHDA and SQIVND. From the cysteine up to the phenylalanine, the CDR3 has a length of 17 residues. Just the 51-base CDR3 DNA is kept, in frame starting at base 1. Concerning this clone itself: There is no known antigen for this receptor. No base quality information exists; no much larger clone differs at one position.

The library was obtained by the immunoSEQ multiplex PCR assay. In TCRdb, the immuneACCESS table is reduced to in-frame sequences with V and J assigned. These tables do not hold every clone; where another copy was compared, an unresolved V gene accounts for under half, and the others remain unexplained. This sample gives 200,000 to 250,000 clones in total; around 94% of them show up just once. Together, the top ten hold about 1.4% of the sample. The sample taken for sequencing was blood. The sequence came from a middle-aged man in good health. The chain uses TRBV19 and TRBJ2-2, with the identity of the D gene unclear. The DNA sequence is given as TGTGCCAGTAGTATCGTCGCCCGCAGGTTGAACACCGGGGAGCTGTTTTTT. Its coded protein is CASSIVARRLNTGELFF.